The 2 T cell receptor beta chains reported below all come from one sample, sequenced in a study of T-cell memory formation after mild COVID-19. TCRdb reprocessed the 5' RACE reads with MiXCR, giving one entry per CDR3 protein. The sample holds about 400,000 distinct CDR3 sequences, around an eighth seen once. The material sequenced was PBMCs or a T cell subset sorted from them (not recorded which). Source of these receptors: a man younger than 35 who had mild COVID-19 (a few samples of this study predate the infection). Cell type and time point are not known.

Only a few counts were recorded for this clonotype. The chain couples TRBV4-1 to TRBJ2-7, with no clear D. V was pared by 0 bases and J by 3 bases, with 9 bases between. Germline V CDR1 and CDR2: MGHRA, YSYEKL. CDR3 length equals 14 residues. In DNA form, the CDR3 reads TGCGCCAGCAGCCAAGATCGTCAGATCTACGAGCAGTACGTC. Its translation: CASSQDRQIYEQYV.

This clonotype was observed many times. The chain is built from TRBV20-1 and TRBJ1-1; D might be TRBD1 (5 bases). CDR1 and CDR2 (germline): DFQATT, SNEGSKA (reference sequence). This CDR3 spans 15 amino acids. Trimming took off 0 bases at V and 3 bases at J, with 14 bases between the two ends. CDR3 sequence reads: CSARDPWRGDTEAFF. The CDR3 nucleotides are TGCAGTGCTAGAGATCCCTGGAGAGGGGACACTGAAGCTTTCTTT.